The 22 T cell receptor beta chains below come from one sample, sequenced in a study of patients and donors after allogeneic stem cell transplantation. Via MiXCR, TCRdb re-called the RT-PCR reads, giving one row per CDR3 protein. There are roughly 880,000 distinct CDR3 sequences in the sample; over 15% occur only once, and roughly 6% lies in the top ten. The sequenced sample was blood, either unsorted or a sorted T cell fraction (not recorded which). The receptor source for this set is a human donor who was either an allogeneic HSCT recipient or a stem cell or donor lymphocyte infusion donor (not recorded which). It is not recorded whose cells these are; they may come from a transplant donor.

The chain couples TRBV29-1 to TRBJ2-1; 12 bases are shared with TRBD2. V was pared by 8 bases and J by 10 bases, with 12 bases of the junction left unmatched. The CDR3 loop spans 14 amino acids. Germline values: CDR1 SQVTM, CDR2 ANQGSEA. The CDR3, as DNA: TGCAGCACTGCAGGGCTAGCGGGAGGGAGGGAGCAGTTCTTC. Its translation: CSTAGLAGGREQFF.

This clonotype has more than one count but fewer than ten. The chain joins TRBV24-1 to TRBJ2-1; possibly TRBD2 for D (6 bases). Germline CDR1 is KGHDR and CDR2 is SFDVKD. The V and J ends lost 3 bases and 0 bases respectively, with 8 bases between them. The CDR3 runs to 15 residues. CDR3 region: CATSDRRGSYNEQFF. CDR3 in DNA: TGTGCCACCAGTGATAGGCGGGGCTCCTACAATGAGCAGTTCTTC.

This clonotype was seen a handful of times. The rearrangement uses TRBV29-1 and TRBJ2-7, with 11 bases lining up with TRBD2. J was trimmed by 3 bases and V by 6 bases; bases with no gene match: 7. Germline loops: CDR1 SQVTM, CDR2 ANQGSEA. The CDR3 has 14 amino acids. CDR3 sequence (DNA): TGCAGCGTGGTTCTAGCGGGAGGCCTCTACGAGCAGTACTTC. It translates to CSVVLAGGLYEQYF.

The rearrangement joins TRBV5-4 to TRBJ2-3; D may correspond to TRBD1 or TRBD2 (5 bases each). The germline gives CDR1 SGHNT, CDR2 YYREEE (reference sequence). V was cut by 5 bases and J by 4 bases, with 20 bases left in between. The CDR3 is 16 residues long. Here the CDR3 DNA reads TGTGCCAGCAGTTCTGTAGACGAGGGGCTAGCAGATACGCAGTATTTT. It codes for CASSSVDEGLADTQYF. Complete variable domain (other parts from reference TRBV5-4 and TRBJ2-3): ETGVTQSPTHLIKTRGQQVTLRCSSQSGHNTVSWYQQALGQGPQFIFQYYREEENGRGNFPPRFSGLQFPNYSSELNVNALELDDSALYLCASSSVDEGLADTQYFGPGTRLTVL.

This clonotype showed up just a few times. The V and J genes are TRBV6-2 or TRBV6-3 and TRBJ1-1; 7 nucleotides agree with TRBD1. CDR1 and CDR2 (germline): MNHEY, SVGEGT. V dropped 4 bases and J dropped 6; count of bases not matched to a gene: 11. The CDR3 totals 15 residues. The CDR3 nucleotides are TGTGCCAGCAGTTCATACGTCCCCCAGGGGGCTGAAGCTTTCTTT. Protein: CASSSYVPQGAEAFF.

This clonotype showed up many times. The chain couples TRBV29-1 to TRBJ2-1, with 7 bases identical to TRBD1. The ends lost 3 bases at V and 3 bases at J; junction bases unmatched: 5. The CDR3 totals 14 residues. The germline V gene has CDR1 SQVTM and CDR2 ANQGSEA. CDR3 region: CSVDHGTDYNEQFF. For the CDR3, the DNA is TGCAGCGTTGACCATGGGACAGACTACAATGAGCAGTTCTTC.

Regarding this clonotype: Mismatch with germline at one junction end may stem from a read error. The V call is TRBV7-7, the J call TRBJ2-2; D is ambiguous. Germline V gene lookup returns CDR1 SSHAT and CDR2 FNYEAQ (reference sequence). This CDR3 is 14 amino acids long. The CDR3 loop is CASSLWVGTGELFF. The CDR3 DNA reads TGTGCTAGCAGCTTATGGGTTGGCACCGGGGAGCTGTTTTTT.

The CDR3 DNA reads TGTGCCAGCAGCCCCAAGGGGGGGTTTAGCAATCAGCCCCAGCATTTT. This encodes CASSPKGGFSNQPQHF. The gene calls are TRBV12-3 or TRBV12-4 and TRBJ1-5; D is perhaps TRBD1 (6 bases). The CDR3 has 16 residues. Deletions cut 6 bases from V and 0 bases from J, with 15 bases between.

The chain has TRBV28 and TRBJ2-7, with unresolved D. CDR1 is MDHEN and CDR2 is SYDVKM in the germline V gene. The V gene lost 7 bases and the J gene lost 5 bases, with 6 bases spanning the gap. CDR3 length equals 10 residues. The CDR3 region is CASKRHEQYF. The CDR3 nucleotides are TGTGCCAGCAAGAGGCACGAGCAGTACTTC.

The genes are TRBV24-1 and TRBJ2-1, with 11 bases fitting TRBD2. The V gene end was trimmed by 4 bases and the J gene end by 8 bases; junction bases not matched to a gene: 12. Germline V gene lookup returns CDR1 KGHDR and CDR2 SFDVKD. The CDR3 is 17 residues long. CDR3 sequence reads: CATSDAQGLAVGDEQFF. CDR3 nucleotide sequence: TGTGCCACCAGTGACGCCCAGGGACTAGCGGTTGGGGATGAGCAGTTCTTC.

This clonotype was found many times. The V gene is TRBV6-5, the J gene TRBJ2-7, with D perhaps TRBD1 (5 bases). Per the germline V gene, CDR1 is MNHEY and CDR2 is SVGAGI. Trimming removed 10 bases from V and 3 bases from J, with 10 bases in between. This CDR3 has 11 residues. In nucleotides, the CDR3 is TGTGCCACCCTTAGGGGCTACGAGCAGTACTTC. It translates to CATLRGYEQYF.

This clonotype appeared a few times. This sequence joins TRBV12-3 or TRBV12-4 and TRBJ2-3, with 8 bases matching TRBD2. Germline trimming cut 2 bases from V and 7 bases from J; bases unmatched to any gene: 5. This CDR3 has 14 amino acids. The CDR3 DNA reads as TGTGCCAGCAGTTTACGGGGGGGCGCGAATACGCAGTATTTT. It is translated as CASSLRGGANTQYF.

The CDR3, as DNA: TGTGCCAGTAGTATAGCAGGGGCCGCGAACACTGAAGCTTTCTTT. Amino acids: CASSIAGAANTEAFF. This chain uses TRBV19 with TRBJ1-1, with D perhaps matching TRBD1 (6 bases). The CDR3 covers 15 residues. V was clipped by 1 base and J by 1 base, with 10 bases between them. Germline CDR1 and CDR2: LNHDA and SQIVND (reference sequence).

V gene TRBV3-1 combines with J gene TRBJ2-2, with D maybe TRBD2 (6 bases). Germline V CDR1 and CDR2: LGHDT, YNNKEL (reference sequence). The V end was cut by 6 bases, the J end by 7 bases, with 18 bases between. CDR3 length: 15 residues. The CDR3 DNA sequence: TGTGCCAGCAGGTTGAGACTAGAGATTAACGGGGAGCTGTTTTTT. It codes for CASRLRLEINGELFF.

This clonotype came up a few times. The chain is built from TRBV20-1 and TRBJ2-7; D may be TRBD2 (6 bases). Germline V CDR1 and CDR2: DFQATT, SNEGSKA (reference sequence). There are 15 residues in the CDR3. V lost 4 bases to trimming and J lost 2 bases, with 18 bases between them. The CDR3 spells CSATIPGLTPYEQYF. The CDR3 bases are TGCAGTGCTACGATCCCCGGACTAACCCCCTACGAGCAGTACTTC.

The chain recombines TRBV5-5 with TRBJ2-7; 7 positions agree with TRBD1. The CDR3 is 16 amino acids. Germline V gene data show CDR1 as SGHKS and CDR2 as YYEKEE (reference sequence). V was pared by 3 bases and J by 0 bases, with 9 bases of the junction left unmatched. CDR3 in amino acids: CASSSGQVPSSYEQYF. The CDR3 DNA reads TGTGCCAGCAGCTCCGGACAGGTCCCCAGCTCCTACGAGCAGTACTTC.

This clonotype was counted between two and nine times. The rearrangement joins TRBV21-1 to TRBJ2-7; the table calls TRBD1, which could not be checked here. TRBV21-1 is described as a pseudogene. This CDR3 region has 17 residues. CDR3 coding DNA: TGTGCCAGCAGCAAACCGATGGGGTACAGGGTGGCTTTCGAGCAGTACTTC. It translates to CASSKPMGYRVAFEQYF.

This clonotype was detected a few times. This chain joins TRBV11-2 and TRBJ2-7; 9 nucleotides align to TRBD2. Germline V lookup: CDR1 SGHAT, CDR2 FQNNGV. The CDR3 totals 15 residues. J lost 1 base, V lost 4 bases, and 5 bases had no gene match. The CDR3 here is CASSSLAGPSYEQYF. In nucleotides, the CDR3 is TGTGCCAGCAGCTCCCTAGCGGGGCCGTCCTACGAGCAGTACTTC.

In this sample, this clonotype turned up a few times. The chain combines TRBV6-2 or TRBV6-3 with TRBJ2-3, with D maybe TRBD2 (5 bases). Deletions cut 2 bases from V and 2 bases from J, with 8 bases between. The CDR3 is made up of 14 amino acids. Germline-derived CDR1 and CDR2 are MNHEY and SVGEGT. The CDR3 nucleotides read TGTGCCAGCAGTTACGAGGGCTACACAGATACGCAGTATTTT. Translating gives CASSYEGYTDTQYF.

This clonotype was seen more than once but under ten times. The chain carries TRBV7-2 and TRBJ2-5; TRBD2 agrees at 8 bases. The germline gives CDR1 SGHTA, CDR2 FQGNSA. Losses at the gene ends were 3 bases for V and 5 bases for J; bases not matched to a gene: 8. This CDR3 has 15 amino acids. The CDR3 here is CASSFYGGEMETQYF. The CDR3 region has the DNA TGTGCCAGCAGCTTCTACGGGGGGGAAATGGAGACCCAGTACTTC.

V and J are TRBV20-1 and TRBJ2-5; maybe TRBD2 (5 bases). V lost 3 bases and J 0 bases, leaving 11 bases between the germline ends. Germline V gives CDR1 DFQATT, CDR2 SNEGSKA (reference sequence). This CDR3 is built from 14 residues. CDR3 bases: TGCAGTGCTAGTGTGGACGGGAACCAAGAGACCCAGTACTTC. Protein: CSASVDGNQETQYF.

The V gene is TRBV12-3 or TRBV12-4, the J gene TRBJ2-1; 10 nucleotides align to TRBD1. CDR3 length equals 15 residues. V dropped 2 bases and J dropped 4; count of bases not matched to a gene: 2. CDR3 region: CASSLLGQGYNEQFF. The CDR3 nucleotides are TGTGCCAGCAGTTTATTGGGACAGGGGTACAATGAGCAGTTCTTC.